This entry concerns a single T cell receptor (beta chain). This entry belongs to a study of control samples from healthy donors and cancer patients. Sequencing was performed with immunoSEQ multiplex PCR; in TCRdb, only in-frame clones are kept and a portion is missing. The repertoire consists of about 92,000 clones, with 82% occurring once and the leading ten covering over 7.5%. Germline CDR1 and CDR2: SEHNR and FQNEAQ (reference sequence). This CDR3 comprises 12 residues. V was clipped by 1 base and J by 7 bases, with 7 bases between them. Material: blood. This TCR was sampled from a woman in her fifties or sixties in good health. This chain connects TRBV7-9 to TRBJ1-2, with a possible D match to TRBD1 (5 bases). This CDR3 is CASSLGQLGYTF. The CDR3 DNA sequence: TGTGCCAGCAGCTTAGGACAGCTTGGCTACACCTTC.